This entry describes one T cell receptor beta chain. Its antigen is undetermined. Trimming shortened V by 4 bases and J by 4 bases, and 19 bases separated the two germline ends. This CDR3 spans 15 amino acids. The V gene's germline CDR1 is DFQATT and CDR2 SNEGSKA (reference sequence). The data were taken from a study of T cells in Graves' hyperthyroidism and ophthalmopathy. Study observations and caveats: The majority of expanded thyroid clonotypes above 0.001 also appeared in blood. The model forecast ophthalmopathy, anticipating it by a median about 6.5 months before onset. A 13 V-J signature model discriminated ophthalmopathy versus stable hyperthyroidism.

On the basis of clinical symptoms, serum thyroxine and TRAb, thyroid ultrasound and orbital computed tomography, diagnoses were made. Template material for amplifying TCR beta CDR3 regions consisted of RNA transcripts. The HTBI primer set drove a first-round RT-PCR of the TCR CDR3. TCRdb re-analysed the multiplex PCR reads in MiXCR, keeping a single row per CDR3 protein. In the table there are 450,000 to 700,000 distinct CDR3 sequences, roughly 46% of which are singletons. This sequence was found in an adult woman with Graves' disease, either hyperthyroidism or ophthalmopathy (not recorded which). Sequencing was done on a sample of peripheral blood or thyroid tissue (not recorded which). This chain joins TRBV20-1 and TRBJ1-1; D not resolved. The CDR3 DNA reads as TGCAGTGCTATATCGGGGAACCGCGCAGGCACTGAAGCTTTCTTT. Its protein is CSAISGNRAGTEAFF.